A single T cell receptor (beta chain) is shown here with its context. Its antigen is currently unknown. This specimen belongs to a study of cytomegalovirus exposure and HLA in healthy donors. Study-level results: A later analysis linked a missense DCLRE1C variant to TCR beta V- and J-gene trimming. Many donors shared some public TCRs, even though most TCR sequences were rare. Some V segments could not be told apart, so they were left out, TRBV6-2 and TRBV6-3 among them.

There are 15 residues in the CDR3. Germline CDR1 reads MGHRA; CDR2 reads YSYEKL. V lost 1 base, J lost 0 bases, and 7 bases lay in between. It was with 60 Vbeta and 13 Jbeta primers that the PCR ran. Assay used: immunoSEQ multiplex PCR; TCRdb lists only in-frame clones, some missing. The sample holds 200,000 to 250,000 clones, around 75% seen once. Donors showed nominal health when sampled, although they likely had unrecorded immune exposures. This TCR was recovered from a woman in her twenties or thirties in good health and CMV-seronegative. Specimen: PBMCs. The rearrangement uses TRBV4-1 and TRBJ1-3; D is perhaps TRBD1 (5 bases). This CDR3 reads CASSQGQHSGNTIYF. DNA of the CDR3: TGCGCCAGCAGCCAAGGACAGCACTCTGGAAACACCATATATTTT.